Each of the 7 T cell receptor beta chains below was sequenced from the same sample in a study of type 1 and type 2 diabetes patients. The PCR template was genomic DNA. Amplification of the beta chain CDR3 used 30 forward and 13 reverse multiplex primers. TCRdb recomputed calls from the multiplex PCR reads with MiXCR, one row per CDR3 protein. The sample lists under 300,000 distinct CDR3 sequences, 40% to 50% occurring once. Sequencing used peripheral blood mononuclear cells (PBMCs). These receptors came from a man younger than 30 with type 2 diabetes.

This clonotype was counted only a few times. The DNA of the CDR3 is TGTGCCAGTACGGATCAGGCGGGTAACTATGGCTACACCTTC. Translation: CASTDQAGNYGYTF. J is TRBJ1-2 and V is TRBV19; no clear D. Trimming removed 7 bases at V and 1 base at J, with 13 bases between. CDR1 and CDR2 from the germline V gene are LNHDA and SQIVND (reference sequence). This CDR3 is built from 14 residues. The variable domain in full, completed from reference TRBV19 and TRBJ1-2, reads DGGITQSPKYLFRKEGQNVTLSCEQNLNHDAMYWYRQDPGQGLRLIYYSQIVNDFQKGDIAEGYSVSREKKESFPLTVTSAQKNPTAFYLCASTDQAGNYGYTFGSGTRLTVV.

This clonotype appeared a few times. The chain employs TRBV19 and TRBJ1-5, with 7 bases that match TRBD1. Germline V gene data show CDR1 as LNHDA and CDR2 as SQIVND (reference sequence). This CDR3 comprises 14 residues. V lost 5 bases and J lost 6; bases outside the gene matches: 7. The CDR3 loop reads CASSPGTVSQPQHF. DNA of the CDR3: TGTGCCAGTAGTCCCGGGACAGTCAGTCAGCCCCAGCATTTT.

This clonotype has just a few counts. The chain links TRBV2 to TRBJ2-1; 7 nucleotides agree with TRBD2. From germline, CDR1 is SNHLY and CDR2 FYNNEI. There are 14 residues in the CDR3. The V segment lost 7 bases and the J segment 1 base; nucleotides outside the gene matches: 4. CDR3 DNA: TGTGCCAGCATCGGGAGGCCGTCCTACAATGAGCAGTTCTTC. It is translated as CASIGRPSYNEQFF.

This chain uses TRBV12-3 or TRBV12-4 with TRBJ1-3; D gene ambiguous. Trimming removed 2 bases at V and 8 bases at J, with 19 bases between. The CDR3 covers 16 residues. The CDR3 here is CASSLNVGGARDTIYF. CDR3 in DNA: TGTGCCAGCAGTTTAAATGTAGGCGGCGCGCGGGACACCATATATTTT.

The CDR3 DNA reads TGTGCGGCAGGGCCTAGAGAGCAGTACTTC. It is translated as CAAGPREQYF. The chain is built from TRBV30 and TRBJ2-7; TRBD1 might be the D (5 bases). The CDR3 runs to 10 residues. The germline V gene encodes CDR1 GTSNPN and CDR2 SVGIG (reference sequence). Variable domain in full (rest from reference TRBV30 and TRBJ2-7): SQTIHQWPATLVQPVGSPLSLECTVEGTSNPNLYWYRQAAGRGLQLLFYSVGIGQISSEVPQNLSASRPQDRQFILSSKKLLLSDSGFYLCAAGPREQYFGPGTRLTVT.

This clonotype was detected only a few times. J is TRBJ2-3 and V is TRBV29-1, with D possibly called TRBD1 or TRBD2 (5 bases each). Germline CDR1 SQVTM, CDR2 ANQGSEA. The CDR3 spans 13 residues. The V gene lost 8 bases and the J gene lost 0 bases, with 12 bases spanning the gap. The CDR3 DNA follows: TGCAGCCTCGTACGGGACAGCACAGATACGCAGTATTTT. As protein: CSLVRDSTDTQYF.

This clonotype appeared a few times. This rearrangement joins TRBV19 to TRBJ2-5, with a weak D call TRBD2 (5 bases). Trimming removed 8 bases from V and 5 bases from J, with 15 bases in between. CDR3 length: 13 amino acids. Per the germline V gene, CDR1 is LNHDA and CDR2 is SQIVND (reference sequence). The chain's CDR3 is CASRGNGRETQYF. Written as DNA, the CDR3 is TGTGCCAGTCGGGGAAACGGACGGGAGACCCAGTACTTC.